The clone carrying this T cell receptor (beta chain) was observed many times. Its antigen is unidentified. The data stem from a study of breast tumors, draining lymph nodes, adjacent tissues. The study's findings and limits: Findings are consistent with lymph node origin and intratumoral expansion of most tumor T cells.

Using its own MiXCR run on the multiplex PCR reads, TCRdb lists one record per CDR3 protein. The table has about 220,000 distinct CDR3 sequences, 34% seen once. Samples came from axillary lymph nodes draining the breast cancer. Germline-derived CDR1 and CDR2 are WSHSY and SAAADI. The CDR3 has 13 residues. Trimming removed 8 bases at V and 5 bases at J, with 12 bases between. This sequence was found in a female donor with breast cancer. Some clones in this sample may be carry-over from other donors' samples. The sample taken for sequencing was axillary lymph node tissue. The chain recombines TRBV10-2 with TRBJ2-2; TRBD1 might be the D (7 bases). The CDR3 reads CASRRGPTGELFF. CDR3 DNA: TGCGCCAGCCGGAGGGGGCCTACCGGGGAGCTGTTTTTT.